A selection of T cell receptor beta chains follows, all from one sample in a study of T cell repertoires in cytomegalovirus infection. TCRdb ran MiXCR on the reads and lists one entry per CDR3 protein. The sample yields more than 150,000 distinct CDR3 sequences, approximately 19% seen once. The source material was PBMCs. The receptor set was obtained from a human donor in good health (CMV status not recorded). Some clones in this sample may be carry-over from other donors' samples. CDR3s include the opening cysteine and the closing phenylalanine or tryptophan. D genes are given only for firm matches. Part of the rows lack a size; the others show once, few, many or a class for expanded clones.

>-|TRBV30|TRBJ2-1|11|few
TGTGCCCGTACACAGGGTCCGGTGCAGTTCTTC
CARTQGPVQFF
>-|TRBV20-1|TRBJ1-3|16|few
TGCAGTGCTAGAGAAACCCCCATGGCCCCGCGAAACACCATATATTTT
CSARETPMAPRNTIYF
>TRBD2|TRBV6-2/TRBV6-3|TRBJ2-1|14|-
TGTGCCAGCAGTCCTTCTTCACTAGCGGGACAGCAGTTCTTC
CASSPSSLAGQQFF
>TRBD2|TRBV4-2|TRBJ2-7|17|-
TGTGCCAGCAGCCAAGATCTTAGGACTAGCGGTGGGAACGAGCAGTACTTC
CASSQDLRTSGGNEQYF
>-|TRBV7-9|TRBJ1-1|12|many
TGTGCCAGCAGCATAGACCTAACTGAAGCTTTCTTT
CASSIDLTEAFF
>TRBD1|TRBV5-4|TRBJ2-7|14|few
TGTGCCAGCAGAATGGACAGGGGGTCCTACGAGCAGTACTTC
CASRMDRGSYEQYF
>-|TRBV7-9|TRBJ1-6|17|few
TGTGCCAGCAGTTATAAAGTTGGGGTGTCCTATAATTCACCCCTCCACTTT
CASSYKVGVSYNSPLHF
>-|TRBV7-2|TRBJ1-5|15|many
TGTGCCAGCAGCCTGATCGCGACTTCGGGGCAGCCCCAGCATTTT
CASSLIATSGQPQHF
>-|TRBV7-8|TRBJ2-7|16|-
TGTGCCAGCAGCTCCCGGTCCGAGAGGGGCCCCTACGAGCAGTACTTC
CASSSRSERGPYEQYF
>-|TRBV3-1|TRBJ2-1|15|-
TGTGCCAGCAGCCAAGATTTAGCGGTAGGTAATGAGCAGTTCTTC
CASSQDLAVGNEQFF
>-|TRBV19|TRBJ2-4|15|-
TGTGCCAGTAGTTCCGGAGCAGAAGCCAAAAACATTCAGTACTTC
CASSSGAEAKNIQYF
>-|TRBV28|TRBJ1-5|13|-
TGTGCCAGCAGCTCATATCGGGGTCAGCCCCAGCATTTT
CASSSYRGQPQHF
>-|TRBV4-3|TRBJ1-2|15|-
TGCGCCAGCAGCCGCGCGGGGGGAACTAACTATGGCTACACCTTC
CASSRAGGTNYGYTF
>-|TRBV7-2|TRBJ1-1|15|-
TGTACCTGCAGCTCGACATGGACGGGGAACACTGAAGCTTTCTTT
CTCSSTWTGNTEAFF
>TRBD1|TRBV5-4|TRBJ1-1|14|many
TGTGCCAGCAGCTTGCAGGGGGTGAACACTGAAGCTTTCTTT
CASSLQGVNTEAFF